The clone carrying this T cell receptor (beta chain) was counted ten times or more. TCRdb reprocessed the 5' RACE reads with MiXCR, giving one entry per CDR3 protein. The sample contains approximately 670,000 distinct CDR3 sequences, over 5% of which appear only once. These data originate in a study of identical twins. This receptor was identified in a man between 18 and 29 years old in good health. The sample taken for sequencing was naive T cells sorted from blood.

The CDR3 DNA reads as TGTGCCAGTATGACGGTTTGGAATCAGCCCCAGCATTTT. Translation gives CASMTVWNQPQHF. The V call is TRBV19, the J call TRBJ1-5; D is unclear. The germline CDR1 and CDR2 sequences are LNHDA and SQIVND (reference sequence). V gave up 7 bases and J gave up 4 bases, with 11 bases separating them. The CDR3 totals 13 residues.